Presented here are 29 T cell receptor beta chains from one specimen sequenced in a study of beta chain features in type 1 diabetes. Expressed TCRB transcripts were sequenced because the isolated RNA had all been reverse transcribed beforehand. Using immunoSEQ multiplex PCR, the repertoire was profiled, and TCRdb retains in-frame clones only, with some absent. The data contain about 900,000 clones, 17% of them singletons. Sequencing input: naive CD4+ T cells from blood. The source is a young woman in good health.

This clone was recorded a few times. CDR3 nucleotides: TGTGCCAGCAGTCCCCTAGCGGGATGGCGCACAGATACGCAGTATTTT. Its protein is CASSPLAGWRTDTQYF. This chain uses TRBV28 with TRBJ2-3, with TRBD2 matching over 9 bases. CDR1 MDHEN and CDR2 SYDVKM come from the germline V gene. This CDR3 region has 16 residues. V gave up 5 bases and J gave up 1 base; unmatched junction bases: 7.

This clone has a handful of counts. The V call is TRBV5-1, the J call TRBJ2-7; a weak D match, TRBD1 (7 bases). The CDR3 contains 13 residues. V dropped 4 bases and J dropped 3 bases, with 11 bases sitting between them. Germline loops: CDR1 SGHRS, CDR2 YFSETQ. CDR3 sequence (DNA): TGCGCCAGCAGCCGGGGGACAGACTACGAGCAGTACTTC. Residues: CASSRGTDYEQYF.

This clone turned up a few times. The chain combines TRBV23-1 with TRBJ1-5, with D hard to call. TRBV23-1 is labeled an ORF, and its function is uncertain. The CDR3 contains 20 residues. Between the trimmed V and J ends, which lost 0 bases and 0 bases, there was a span of 21 bases. DNA of the CDR3: TGCGCCAGCAGTCAATCAGCGGGCCCCAAAAAAAATTATAGCAATCAGCCCCAGCATTTT. Translation gives CASSQSAGPKKNYSNQPQHF.

The J gene is TRBJ1-2, the V gene TRBV21-1. TRBV21-1 is an annotated pseudogene. This CDR3 spans 12 amino acids. The CDR3 region is CASRKGSSGYTF. The CDR3 DNA reads as TGTGCCAGCAGAAAGGGATCCTCTGGCTACACCTTC.

This clone came up a few times. The chain recombines TRBV7-2 with TRBJ1-3; no clear D gene. V gave up 2 bases and J gave up 0 bases, with 5 bases separating them. In germline, CDR1 is SGHTA, CDR2 FQGNSA. This CDR3 spans 14 amino acids. The CDR3 nucleotides are TGTGCCAGCAGCTTAACACTCTCTGGAAACACCATATATTTT. Translation: CASSLTLSGNTIYF.

The CDR3 reads CASSLERGLAGANVLTF. CDR3 nucleotides: TGTGCCAGCAGCTTAGAACGGGGGTTGGCTGGGGCCAACGTCCTGACTTTC. V gene TRBV7-9 combines with J gene TRBJ2-6; a possible D gene is TRBD2 (6 bases). V lost 1 base and J lost 2, with 12 bases in between. CDR1 and CDR2 (germline): SEHNR, FQNEAQ (reference sequence). This CDR3 region has 17 residues.

This clone was observed a few times. This chain links TRBV7-2 with TRBJ1-1; D remains ambiguous. Trimming removed 3 bases from V and 0 bases from J, with 8 bases in between. Germline loops: CDR1 SGHTA, CDR2 FQGNSA. CDR3 length: 14 residues. This CDR3 reads CASSLQYMNTEAFF. CDR3 sequence (DNA): TGTGCCAGCAGCTTGCAGTACATGAACACTGAAGCTTTCTTT.

The sample holds a few counts of this clone. J is TRBJ1-4 and V is TRBV27; D may be TRBD1 (5 bases). This CDR3 comprises 15 residues. V lost 5 bases and J 3 bases, leaving 13 bases between the germline ends. Germline assignment: CDR1 MNHEY and CDR2 SMNVEV (reference sequence). The DNA of the CDR3 is TGTGCCAGCAGTCCATTCAGGGAAGCTAATGAAAAACTGTTTTTT. Protein product: CASSPFREANEKLFF.

This clone was seen repeatedly, ten times or more. This rearrangement joins TRBV21-1 to TRBJ2-1; the D call TRBD1 from the table was never checked on the DNA. TRBV21-1 is tagged as a pseudogene. The length of the CDR3 is 15 residues. The CDR3 DNA reads as TGTGCCAGCAGCAAAGACCGGACAGATTCGGATGAGCAGTTCTTC. This gives the protein CASSKDRTDSDEQFF.

This clone has only a few counts. The chain is built from TRBV6-6 and TRBJ2-1; weak D call: TRBD2 (6 bases). This CDR3 is 14 amino acids long. Trimming removed 0 bases at V and 5 bases at J, with 8 bases between. Germline V gene sequence: CDR1 MNHNY, CDR2 SVGAGI (reference sequence). The CDR3 protein is CASSYSGGNNEQFF. CDR3 sequence (DNA): TGTGCCAGCAGTTACTCAGGCGGGAACAATGAGCAGTTCTTC.

This sequence joins TRBV11-2 and TRBJ2-2, with a possible D match to TRBD1 (5 bases). Per germline, CDR1 SGHAT and CDR2 FQNNGV. CDR3 length equals 15 residues. V lost 3 bases and J 1 base, leaving 9 bases between the germline ends. The CDR3 sequence is CASSLGRGNTGELFF. The CDR3 region has the DNA TGTGCCAGCAGCTTGGGTAGGGGGAACACCGGGGAGCTGTTTTTT.

The V and J genes are TRBV25-1 and TRBJ2-1; a possible D gene is TRBD1 (6 bases). In germline, CDR1 is MGHDK, CDR2 SYGVNS. Trimming pared 7 bases from V and 5 bases from J, leaving 12 bases between. This CDR3 spans 13 amino acids. The CDR3 coding sequence is TGTGCCAGCAAAGTGTCAGGGGACAATGAGCAGTTCTTC. Protein product: CASKVSGDNEQFF.

The genes are TRBV4-2 and TRBJ2-1; TRBD1 agrees at 7 bases. The CDR3 contains 13 residues. Germline V gives CDR1 LGHNA, CDR2 YNFKEQ. Unmatched junction bases numbered 10, after V lost 5 bases and J lost 12 bases. CDR3 in amino acids: CASSLRTGGTQFF. The DNA for the CDR3 is TGTGCCAGCAGCTTAAGGACAGGAGGAACGCAGTTCTTC.

This clone was observed a few times. The chain has TRBV18 and TRBJ2-2; D is unclear. This CDR3 region has 16 residues. V was trimmed by 2 bases and J by 4 bases, leaving 14 bases between them. Germline V gene sequence: CDR1 KGHSH, CDR2 LQKENI. The chain's CDR3 is CASSPNSPTGTGELFF. CDR3 DNA: TGTGCCAGCTCACCAAATTCTCCGACGGGCACCGGGGAGCTGTTTTTT.

This chain joins TRBV4-2 and TRBJ1-1, with D unresolved. The CDR3 loop spans 13 amino acids. From germline, CDR1 is LGHNA and CDR2 YNFKEQ. Trimming removed 4 bases at V and 2 bases at J, with 8 bases between. For the CDR3, the DNA is TGTGCCAGCAGCCCGGAGAGAAACACTGAAGCTTTCTTT. Translated: CASSPERNTEAFF.

The rearrangement joins TRBV23-1 to TRBJ2-5; TRBD1 aligns across 8 bases. TRBV23-1 counts as an open reading frame of uncertain function. CDR3 length: 17 amino acids. Trimming at V came to 2 bases and at J to 5 bases, leaving 13 bases not matched to a gene. CDR3 protein: CASSQTDRGEKGETQYF. DNA of the CDR3: TGCGCCAGCAGTCAAACAGACAGGGGAGAAAAAGGGGAGACCCAGTACTTC.

This chain connects TRBV5-1 to TRBJ2-3, with 8 nucleotides matching TRBD1. CDR3 length: 14 amino acids. Per the germline V gene, CDR1 is SGHRS and CDR2 is YFSETQ. With V trimmed by 1 base and J by 6 bases, 4 bases remained unmatched. CDR3 loop: CASSLPQGADTQYF. CDR3 bases: TGCGCCAGCAGCTTGCCGCAGGGGGCGGATACGCAGTATTTT.

This clone was seen only a few times. V is TRBV7-8 and J is TRBJ2-4; D call uncertain. Deletions cut 5 bases from V and 2 bases from J, with 7 bases between. Germline lookup yields CDR1 SGHVS and CDR2 FQNEAQ. The CDR3 runs to 13 residues. CDR3 sequence (DNA): TGTGCCAGCAGCGAGGCCCCCAAAAACATTCAGTACTTC. This codes for CASSEAPKNIQYF.

The rearrangement joins TRBV7-9 to TRBJ2-6; 10 nucleotides match TRBD2. V shed 1 base and J 0 bases; nucleotides not matched to a gene: 3. Per the germline V gene, CDR1 is SEHNR and CDR2 is FQNEAQ (reference sequence). The CDR3 loop spans 18 amino acids. The CDR3 region has the DNA TGTGCCAGCAGCTTAGGAGCGGGAGGGCCCTCTGGGGCCAACGTCCTGACTTTC. Translation gives CASSLGAGGPSGANVLTF.

This clone was counted only a few times. Other nucleotide sequences in the sample specify the same CDR3. The chain joins TRBV7-9 to TRBJ2-7; D unclear. CDR3 length equals 11 residues. Trimming removed 1 base at V and 4 bases at J, with 2 bases between. Germline lookup yields CDR1 SEHNR and CDR2 FQNEAQ (reference sequence). CDR3 sequence: CASSLEYEQYF. CDR3 in DNA: TGTGCCAGCAGCTTAGAGTACGAGCAGTACTTC.

The sample holds a few counts of this clone. V is TRBV28 and J is TRBJ2-1; 8 positions agree with TRBD1. The V and J ends lost 5 bases and 2 bases, in that order; junction bases with no gene match: 8. The germline CDR1 and CDR2 sequences are MDHEN and SYDVKM. The CDR3 runs to 16 residues. CDR3: CASSPIRTGTYNEQFF. In nucleotides, the CDR3 is TGTGCCAGCAGTCCAATTCGGACAGGGACCTACAATGAGCAGTTCTTC.

This clone came up a few times. The DNA for the CDR3 is TGTGCCAGCACGTTAGGGGCAAAGAACACTGAAGCTTTCTTT. It codes for CASTLGAKNTEAFF. V usage is TRBV2 and J usage is TRBJ1-1; maybe TRBD1 (5 bases). Trimming removed 7 bases at V and 1 base at J, with 13 bases between. This CDR3 contains 14 residues. Germline CDR1 is SNHLY and CDR2 is FYNNEI.

This clone was counted only a few times. The chain combines TRBV28 with TRBJ2-7; 13 bases line up with TRBD2. Germline V gene data show CDR1 as MDHEN and CDR2 as SYDVKM. Unmatched junction bases numbered 2, after V lost 6 bases and J lost 3 bases. CDR3 size: 14 residues. The CDR3 sequence is CASRRTSGGYEQYF. The CDR3 nucleotides read TGTGCCAGCAGAAGGACTAGCGGGGGCTACGAGCAGTACTTC.

About this clone itself: Other DNA variants within this sample encode the same CDR3. V is TRBV28 and J is TRBJ1-2; D perhaps matches TRBD1 (6 bases). Trimming removed 6 bases from V and 4 bases from J, with 9 bases in between. The CDR3 runs 12 residues. Germline V gives CDR1 MDHEN, CDR2 SYDVKM. In nucleotides, the CDR3 is TGTGCCAGCAGAGGGGGAGGCTATGGCTACACCTTC. Its translation: CASRGGGYGYTF.

A few counts support this clone. CDR3 DNA: TGTGCCAGCAGTGTCCTAGCGGGAGGGAGCTACAATGAGCAGTTCTTC. Translating gives CASSVLAGGSYNEQFF. This chain joins TRBV2 and TRBJ2-1; the match to TRBD2 covers 12 bases. Germline V lookup: CDR1 SNHLY, CDR2 FYNNEI. J gave up 3 bases and V 4 bases, and 4 bases lay outside the gene matches. This CDR3 is built from 16 residues.

This clone was counted between two and nine times. The gene calls are TRBV11-2 and TRBJ2-3; D not certain. This CDR3 spans 15 amino acids. Per the germline V gene, CDR1 is SGHAT and CDR2 is FQNNGV. The V end was cut by 1 base, the J end by 2 bases, with 10 bases between. The DNA for the CDR3 is TGTGCCAGCAGCTTAGCCAGGCGCCACACAGATACGCAGTATTTT. Protein sequence: CASSLARRHTDTQYF.

The chain combines TRBV6-6 with TRBJ1-5, with D perhaps matching TRBD1 (6 bases). The CDR3 covers 13 residues. In germline, CDR1 is MNHNY, CDR2 SVGAGI (reference sequence). Between the trimmed V and J ends, which lost 8 bases and 5 bases, there was a span of 13 bases. The CDR3 loop reads CASDRGRDQPQHF. CDR3 sequence (DNA): TGTGCCAGCGACCGGGGGCGAGATCAGCCCCAGCATTTT.

This chain links TRBV19 with TRBJ1-5; D remains unclear. CDR3 length: 16 amino acids. CDR1 LNHDA and CDR2 SQIVND come from the germline V gene (reference sequence). Trimming took off 7 bases at V and 3 bases at J, with 19 bases between the two ends. This CDR3 reads CASISTWTNLNQPQHF. The CDR3 coding sequence is TGTGCCAGTATCTCTACGTGGACTAACCTCAATCAGCCCCAGCATTTT. Full variable domain (rest looked up from reference TRBV19 and TRBJ1-5): DGGITQSPKYLFRKEGQNVTLSCEQNLNHDAMYWYRQDPGQGLRLIYYSQIVNDFQKGDIAEGYSVSREKKESFPLTVTSAQKNPTAFYLCASISTWTNLNQPQHFGDGTRLSIL.

The chain has TRBV6-1 and TRBJ2-7, with 11 bases matching TRBD2. The CDR3 contains 14 residues. J was trimmed by 6 bases and V by 2 bases; bases with no gene match: 3. Germline V gene lookup returns CDR1 MNHNS and CDR2 SASEGT. As DNA, the CDR3 is TGTGCCAGCAGTGAATACCTAGCGGGAGGCGAGCAGTACTTC. Translation: CASSEYLAGGEQYF.